Listed here are 17 T cell receptor beta chains from one sample, sequenced in a study of regulatory T cells in long-lasting Graves disease. Building of the TCR beta libraries involved iRepertoire HTBI primers and Arm-PCR of CDR3 regions. TCRdb re-analysed the multiplex PCR reads in MiXCR, keeping a single row per CDR3 protein. The sample holds 300,000 to 350,000 distinct CDR3 sequences, about 19% seen once. As for time point: persistent/refractory GD, antithyroid drugs over 5 years with positive TRAb. Isolated PBMC RNA provided the starting material for the TCR library. Sample: peripheral blood mononuclear cells (PBMCs), taken when the disease was refractory, from a patient treated with antithyroid drugs. Receptor source: a female donor with Graves disease.

This clonotype was detected many times. The genes are TRBV12-3 or TRBV12-4 and TRBJ2-5; 11 positions match TRBD1. The CDR3 loop spans 15 amino acids. Unmatched junction bases numbered 10, after V lost 6 bases and J lost 7 bases. CDR3 nucleotides: TGTGCCAGCAGAAACCCGGGACAGGGGGGCGGGACCCAGTACTTC. Translating it yields CASRNPGQGGGTQYF.

This clonotype has at least ten counts. This chain links TRBV28 with TRBJ1-4; TRBD1 aligns across 11 bases. CDR1 is MDHEN and CDR2 is SYDVKM in the germline V gene. Germline trimming cut 5 bases from V and 0 bases from J; bases unmatched to any gene: 11. This CDR3 is built from 19 residues. In DNA, the CDR3 is TGTGCCAGCAGTCTTCGGACAGGGGGCGACGGAGCAACTAATGAAAAACTGTTTTTT. Its translation is CASSLRTGGDGATNEKLFF.

This clonotype was counted between two and nine times. The chain employs TRBV7-2 and TRBJ2-5, with 9 bases fitting TRBD2. The CDR3 is made up of 15 amino acids. Germline assignment: CDR1 SGHTA and CDR2 FQGNSA. With 5 bases clipped from V and 7 bases from J, the junction kept 11 bases outside the gene matches. The CDR3 coding sequence is TGTGCCAGCAGCCGCGGGGGGGACCCACCAGGGACCCAGTACTTC. It codes for CASSRGGDPPGTQYF. Full variable domain (missing parts from reference TRBV7-2 and TRBJ2-5): GAGVSQSPSNKVTEKGKDVELRCDPISGHTALYWYRQSLGQGLEFLIYFQGNSAPDKSGLPSDRFSAERTGGSVSTLTIQRTQQEDSAVYLCASSRGGDPPGTQYFGPGTRLLVL.

This clonotype was recorded many times. This chain links TRBV7-2 with TRBJ2-7; 13 bases align to TRBD2. This CDR3 region has 15 residues. CDR1 is SGHTA and CDR2 is FQGNSA in the germline V gene. The ends lost 3 bases at V and 6 bases at J; junction bases unmatched: 5. The CDR3 spells CASSFTSGGAIEQYF. The CDR3 bases are TGTGCCAGCAGCTTTACTAGCGGGGGGGCGATCGAGCAGTACTTC.

This clonotype was recorded a few times. J is TRBJ2-7 and V is TRBV6-2 or TRBV6-3; 10 nucleotides align to TRBD2. The CDR3 covers 13 residues. Germline CDR1 MNHEY, CDR2 SVGEGT. The junction had 4 bases not matched to a gene; V was cut back by 6 bases and J by 5 bases. CDR3 in DNA: TGTGCCAGCAGAGCGGGGGGGCCTCACGAGCAGTACTTC. Translating gives CASRAGGPHEQYF.

In this sample, this clonotype turned up many times. The chain carries TRBV3-1 and TRBJ2-4; possibly TRBD1 for D (6 bases). Germline V CDR1 and CDR2: LGHDT, YNNKEL (reference sequence). The CDR3 has 17 residues. The germline V and J ends were trimmed by 3 bases and 2 bases, with 17 bases remaining between them. CDR3: CASSHRPGVAPKNIQYF. In DNA form, the CDR3 reads TGTGCCAGCAGCCATCGACCAGGGGTCGCGCCCAAAAACATTCAGTACTTC. The variable domain in full, with the rest retrieved from reference TRBV3-1 and TRBJ2-4, is DTAVSQTPKYLVTQMGNDKSIKCEQNLGHDTMYWYKQDSKKFLKIMFSYNNKELIINETVPNRFSPKSPDKAHLNLHINSLELGDSAVYFCASSHRPGVAPKNIQYFGAGTRLSVL.

The rearrangement links TRBV30 to TRBJ2-6; unclear D gene. There are 18 residues in the CDR3. From germline, CDR1 is GTSNPN and CDR2 SVGIG (reference sequence). V was trimmed by 1 base and J by 4 bases, leaving 20 bases between them. CDR3 DNA: TGTGCCTGGAGTGCTACTACCGGACGGGTCGCGGGGGCCAACGTCCTGACTTTC. It yields the protein CAWSATTGRVAGANVLTF.

This clonotype has just a few counts. The chain employs TRBV7-2 and TRBJ1-2; D is perhaps TRBD1 (6 bases). CDR3 size: 13 residues. The V gene's germline CDR1 is SGHTA and CDR2 FQGNSA. The V and J ends lost 0 bases and 6 bases respectively, with 8 bases between them. CDR3 bases: TGTGCCAGCAGCTTAGCAGGGGGTAATGGCTACACCTTC. This codes for CASSLAGGNGYTF. Supplemented by reference TRBV7-2 and TRBJ1-2, the full variable domain reads GAGVSQSPSNKVTEKGKDVELRCDPISGHTALYWYRQSLGQGLEFLIYFQGNSAPDKSGLPSDRFSAERTGGSVSTLTIQRTQQEDSAVYLCASSLAGGNGYTFGSGTRLTVV.

In its sample, this clonotype was seen many times. CDR3 sequence (DNA): TGTGCCAGCAGTCGACAGGGCTCGGGCCAGCCCCAGCATTTT. It encodes CASSRQGSGQPQHF. V usage is TRBV6-1 and J usage is TRBJ1-5, with TRBD1 matching 7 bases. This CDR3 contains 14 residues. Germline values: CDR1 MNHNS, CDR2 SASEGT. The J segment lost 7 bases and the V segment lost 5 bases, leaving 8 bases of the junction unmatched.

This clonotype has a count of ten or more. This rearrangement joins TRBV20-1 to TRBJ1-2, with a weak D call TRBD1 (5 bases). Trimming pared 0 bases from V and 0 bases from J, leaving 11 bases between. The CDR3 length is 15 residues. CDR1 is DFQATT and CDR2 is SNEGSKA in the germline V gene (reference sequence). CDR3 in DNA: TGCAGTGCTAGAGATCCTGAGACAGCTAACTATGGCTACACCTTC. It codes for CSARDPETANYGYTF.

The table lists this clonotype with many counts. The gene calls are TRBV11-2 and TRBJ2-7; 8 bases map to TRBD1. CDR3 size: 17 residues. In germline, CDR1 is SGHAT, CDR2 FQNNGV. V shed 0 bases and J 7 bases; nucleotides not matched to a gene: 14. The CDR3 protein is CASSLDPGGRGLGEQYF. DNA for the CDR3: TGTGCCAGCAGCTTAGATCCCGGTGGCAGGGGGCTTGGGGAGCAGTACTTC.

This clonotype was counted between two and nine times. The V gene is TRBV19, the J gene TRBJ2-7, with 9 bases fitting TRBD2. The CDR3 length is 15 residues. CDR1 is LNHDA and CDR2 is SQIVND in the germline V gene (reference sequence). With V trimmed by 3 bases and J by 3 bases, 6 bases remained unmatched. CDR3 residues: CASSIRGGANYEQYF. The CDR3 bases are TGTGCCAGTAGTATTCGCGGGGGGGCCAACTACGAGCAGTACTTC.

The gene calls are TRBV5-5 and TRBJ2-2; D call uncertain. Germline CDR1 SGHKS, CDR2 YYEKEE (reference sequence). V dropped 1 base and J dropped 0 bases, with 7 bases sitting between them. CDR3 length equals 15 residues. The CDR3 here is CASSLRDTNTGELFF. The CDR3 DNA sequence: TGTGCCAGCAGCTTGAGAGACACGAACACCGGGGAGCTGTTTTTT.

The chain joins TRBV3-1 to TRBJ2-7; TRBD1 matches at 8 bases. Germline V gene data show CDR1 as LGHDT and CDR2 as YNNKEL (reference sequence). The CDR3 runs to 16 residues. After removal of 4 bases from V and 5 bases from J, the junction contained 13 bases not matched to a gene. CDR3 bases: TGTGCCAGCAGCCTCACAGGGGGAAGGAGGCTAAACGAGCAGTACTTC. Translated: CASSLTGGRRLNEQYF.

This clonotype was found many times. The chain carries TRBV18 and TRBJ2-5, with D tentatively TRBD2 (5 bases). The CDR3 sequence is 14 residues long. Germline V CDR1 and CDR2: KGHSH, LQKENI. The V gene lost 1 base and the J gene lost 2 bases, with 8 bases spanning the gap. The CDR3 sequence: CASSPREIQETQYF. CDR3 nucleotide sequence: TGTGCCAGCTCACCACGGGAGATTCAAGAGACCCAGTACTTC.

This clonotype was observed many times. The chain couples TRBV12-3 or TRBV12-4 to TRBJ1-2, with 7 bases lining up with TRBD1. CDR3 length: 15 residues. V was clipped by 5 bases and J by 4 bases; unmatched bases: 10. The CDR3 sequence is CASSLFSDRIYGYTF. The CDR3 bases are TGTGCCAGCAGTCTTTTCTCGGACAGGATCTATGGCTACACCTTC.

This clonotype appeared a few times. The chain uses TRBV20-1 and TRBJ2-7, with TRBD2 matching 7 bases. Germline assignment: CDR1 DFQATT and CDR2 SNEGSKA (reference sequence). The CDR3 extends over 14 amino acids. The V segment lost 6 bases and the J segment 2 bases; nucleotides outside the gene matches: 10. The CDR3 here is CSAPTSRGPYEQYF. Written as DNA, the CDR3 is TGCAGTGCCCCGACTAGCCGAGGGCCCTACGAGCAGTACTTC.